This T cell receptor (beta chain) was sequenced in a study of cytomegalovirus exposure and HLA in healthy donors. V shed 6 bases, J shed 4 bases, and the junction held 10 bases outside the gene matches. Germline lookup yields CDR1 SQVTM and CDR2 ANQGSEA. The CDR3 runs to 14 residues. The PCR contained 60 Vbeta and 13 Jbeta primers. Repertoires were generated with immunoSEQ multiplex PCR, while TCRdb's copy carries only in-frame clones and drops some. This table has under 200,000 clones, 87% appearing once. The clonotype originates from a young woman in good health and CMV-seronegative. The sequenced material came from PBMCs. This rearrangement joins TRBV29-1 to TRBJ1-1; TRBD1 matches at 8 bases. Here the CDR3 DNA reads TGCAGCGTGGTTGCCCCCGACAGGGGCACTGAAGCTTTCTTT. Amino acid sequence: CSVVAPDRGTEAFF.